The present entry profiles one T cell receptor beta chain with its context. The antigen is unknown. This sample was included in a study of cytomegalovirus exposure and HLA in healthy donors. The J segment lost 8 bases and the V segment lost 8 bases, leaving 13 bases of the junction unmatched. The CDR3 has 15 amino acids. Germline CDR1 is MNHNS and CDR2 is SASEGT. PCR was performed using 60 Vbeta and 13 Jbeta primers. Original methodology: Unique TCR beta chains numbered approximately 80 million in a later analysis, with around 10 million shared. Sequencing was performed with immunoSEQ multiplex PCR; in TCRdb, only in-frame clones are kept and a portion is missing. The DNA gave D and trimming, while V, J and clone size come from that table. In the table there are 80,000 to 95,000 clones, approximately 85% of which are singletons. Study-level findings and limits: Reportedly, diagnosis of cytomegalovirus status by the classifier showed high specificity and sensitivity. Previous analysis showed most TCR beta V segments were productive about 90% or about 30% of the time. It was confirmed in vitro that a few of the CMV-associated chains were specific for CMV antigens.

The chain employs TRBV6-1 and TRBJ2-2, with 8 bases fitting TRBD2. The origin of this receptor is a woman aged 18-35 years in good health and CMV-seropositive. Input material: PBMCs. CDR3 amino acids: CASPTQAGEAGELFF. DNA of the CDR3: TGTGCCAGCCCAACCCAAGCGGGAGAGGCGGGGGAGCTGTTTTTT.